Following are 23 T cell receptor beta chains from one sample sequenced in a study of T cells in Graves' hyperthyroidism and ophthalmopathy (dated by TCRdb to between 2018 and 2021). Receptors were amplified or captured by multiplex PCR. Sequencing relied on an Illumina HiSeq 2000. Amplification of TCR beta CDR3 regions was carried out from RNA transcripts. A first-round RT-PCR of the TCR CDR3 used the HTBI primer set with the Qiagen OneStep RT-PCR kit. TCRdb handled the public reads itself, with Q25 trimming in fastp and clone calling in MiXCR, and kept productive beta chains. Identical CDR3 protein sequences are pooled into one entry, listed with their most common genes and DNA. The sample contains some 570,000 distinct CDR3 sequences, 14% of them found a single time. The ten largest clones capture more than 6% of the sample. The sequenced material came from blood. The receptors stem from a woman in her late teens or twenties with Graves' ophthalmopathy.

This clonotype was detected ten times or more. This chain uses TRBV28 with TRBJ2-1; D not certain. CDR1 and CDR2 (germline): MDHEN, SYDVKM. V was cut by 11 bases and J by 9 bases, with 17 bases left in between. CDR3 size: 12 residues. CDR3 DNA: TGTGCCGGACCTCCGATGTCCGGTGAGCAGTTCTTC. Amino acids: CAGPPMSGEQFF.

This clonotype was detected many times. The rearrangement joins TRBV28 to TRBJ1-1; possibly TRBD1 for D (5 bases). V dropped 5 bases and J dropped 2 bases, with 12 bases sitting between them. The germline gives CDR1 MDHEN, CDR2 SYDVKM. The CDR3 runs 14 residues. This CDR3 reads CASSGVQANTEAFF. The CDR3 bases are TGTGCCAGCAGTGGTGTACAGGCTAACACTGAAGCTTTCTTT.

The chain joins TRBV6-9 to TRBJ2-7, with TRBD2 matching 7 bases. The CDR3 extends over 16 amino acids. The germline CDR1 and CDR2 sequences are MNHGY and SVAAGI. The J segment lost 0 bases and the V segment lost 3 bases, leaving 8 bases of the junction unmatched. Here the CDR3 reads CASSYSNLAVSYEQYF. Here the CDR3 DNA reads TGTGCCAGCAGTTACTCGAATCTAGCGGTCTCCTACGAGCAGTACTTC.

This clonotype was detected only a few times. The gene calls are TRBV7-2 and TRBJ1-4; possible D gene TRBD1, 5 bases. V was clipped by 5 bases and J by 8 bases, with 12 bases between them. This CDR3 is 13 amino acids long. The germline CDR1 and CDR2 sequences are SGHTA and FQGNSA. The CDR3 region has the DNA TGTGCCAGCAGCGTGCGACAGTTCGAAAAACTGTTTTTT. Protein: CASSVRQFEKLFF. Full variable domain (remainder filled in from reference TRBV7-2 and TRBJ1-4): GAGVSQSPSNKVTEKGKDVELRCDPISGHTALYWYRQSLGQGLEFLIYFQGNSAPDKSGLPSDRFSAERTGGSVSTLTIQRTQQEDSAVYLCASSVRQFEKLFFGSGTQLSVL.

At least ten counts were recorded for this clonotype. This chain joins TRBV15 and TRBJ2-5, with a tentative D call TRBD1 (8 bases). Per germline, CDR1 LNHNV and CDR2 YYDKDF (reference sequence). V shed 4 bases and J shed 7 bases, with 19 bases lying between them. This CDR3 has 15 residues. CDR3 region: CATSKSTGGEWTQYF. The CDR3 coding sequence is TGTGCCACCAGCAAATCAACAGGGGGGGAATGGACCCAGTACTTC.

The table lists this clonotype with many counts. The V and J genes are TRBV12-5 and TRBJ2-5, with 7 bases identical to TRBD1. This CDR3 is built from 18 residues. The ends lost 2 bases at V and 0 bases at J; junction bases unmatched: 12. Germline CDR1 and CDR2: LGHNT and FRNRAP. CDR3 DNA sequence: TGTGCTAGTGGTTTGACGGGACAGACGAACCCGTACCAAGAGACCCAGTACTTC. It specifies CASGLTGQTNPYQETQYF.

This clonotype showed up many times. This chain uses TRBV7-2 with TRBJ2-1; D is ambiguous. The CDR3 has 13 residues. CDR1 is SGHTA and CDR2 is FQGNSA in the germline V gene. Trimming took off 1 base at V and 6 bases at J, with 7 bases between the two ends. The CDR3 reads CASSLGPINEQFF. The CDR3 coding sequence is TGTGCCAGCAGCTTAGGGCCAATCAATGAGCAGTTCTTC.

This clonotype occurred many times. The CDR3 loop is CASSVVGGRGEQYF. The CDR3 region has the DNA TGTGCCAGCAGCGTGGTAGGGGGCCGGGGCGAGCAGTACTTC. The chain joins TRBV9 to TRBJ2-7; 7 bases are shared with TRBD1. After removal of 2 bases from V and 6 bases from J, the junction contained 8 bases not matched to a gene. Germline CDR1 reads SGDLS; CDR2 reads YYNGEE. CDR3 length equals 14 residues.

This clonotype came up many times. This rearrangement joins TRBV19 to TRBJ2-7; D uncertain. The CDR3 loop spans 15 amino acids. Germline assignment: CDR1 LNHDA and CDR2 SQIVND (reference sequence). Trimming took off 3 bases at V and 2 bases at J, with 14 bases between the two ends. The CDR3 reads CASSIAGGPTYEQYF. The CDR3 DNA sequence: TGTGCCAGTAGTATTGCCGGCGGTCCAACCTACGAGCAGTACTTC. The complete variable domain, with remaining parts taken from reference TRBV19 and TRBJ2-7, reads DGGITQSPKYLFRKEGQNVTLSCEQNLNHDAMYWYRQDPGQGLRLIYYSQIVNDFQKGDIAEGYSVSREKKESFPLTVTSAQKNPTAFYLCASSIAGGPTYEQYFGPGTRLTVT.

This clonotype was counted at least ten times. The gene calls are TRBV7-8 and TRBJ2-5, with 11 bases fitting TRBD2. J gave up 1 base and V 5 bases, and 9 bases lay outside the gene matches. Germline V gene lookup returns CDR1 SGHVS and CDR2 FQNEAQ. CDR3 length equals 17 residues. CDR3 sequence: CASSMGLADLLQETQYF. In nucleotides, the CDR3 is TGTGCCAGCAGCATGGGACTAGCGGACCTGCTCCAAGAGACCCAGTACTTC.

This clonotype was counted only a few times. The gene calls are TRBV20-1 and TRBJ1-1; 7 nucleotides agree with TRBD1. Germline CDR1 is DFQATT and CDR2 is SNEGSKA (reference sequence). V dropped 6 bases and J dropped 0; count of bases not matched to a gene: 13. This CDR3 comprises 16 residues. The CDR3: CSAQEAGQYMNTEAFF. CDR3 bases: TGCAGTGCCCAAGAAGCGGGACAGTACATGAACACTGAAGCTTTCTTT.

This clonotype was recorded many times. The rearrangement uses TRBV27 and TRBJ1-5; unclear D gene. The CDR3 has 15 residues. CDR1 and CDR2 (germline): MNHEY, SMNVEV (reference sequence). Trimming pared 10 bases from V and 0 bases from J, leaving 16 bases between. The CDR3 protein is CATYGRAYSNQPQHF. DNA of the CDR3: TGTGCCACCTATGGACGGGCATATAGCAATCAGCCCCAGCATTTT.

This clonotype was observed many times. The V gene is TRBV24-1, the J gene TRBJ2-1, with 11 nucleotides matching TRBD2. The length of the CDR3 is 17 residues. CDR1 is KGHDR and CDR2 is SFDVKD in the germline V gene. V lost 0 bases and J lost 4; bases outside the gene matches: 4. This CDR3 is CATSDLPLAGGYNEQFF. The CDR3 DNA reads as TGTGCCACCAGTGATTTGCCCCTAGCGGGAGGTTACAATGAGCAGTTCTTC.

This clonotype was seen ten or more times. V usage is TRBV20-1 and J usage is TRBJ2-7; TRBD2 matches at 7 bases. V shed 6 bases and J 3 bases; nucleotides not matched to a gene: 8. CDR3 length: 13 amino acids. The germline V gene has CDR1 DFQATT and CDR2 SNEGSKA (reference sequence). CDR3 in DNA: TGCAGTGCCACTAGCGACCGAGACTACGAGCAGTACTTC. Its protein product is CSATSDRDYEQYF.

This clonotype appeared many times. The chain joins TRBV10-1 to TRBJ1-2; D uncertain. CDR1 is WNHNN, CDR2 SYGVQD, per germline (reference sequence). The germline V and J ends were trimmed by 3 bases and 4 bases, with 15 bases remaining between them. The CDR3 runs to 15 residues. The CDR3 spells CASSEAFARVYGYTF. Here the CDR3 DNA reads TGCGCCAGCAGTGAAGCCTTTGCGAGGGTCTATGGCTACACCTTC.

CDR3 sequence reads: CASSLVGTSGHNEQFF. CDR3 bases: TGTGCCAGCAGCTTAGTTGGGACTAGCGGCCACAATGAGCAGTTCTTC. The chain links TRBV7-2 to TRBJ2-1; TRBD2 matches at 11 bases. The CDR3 consists of 16 residues. The germline V gene has CDR1 SGHTA and CDR2 FQGNSA. The V gene end was trimmed by 1 base and the J gene end by 5 bases; junction bases not matched to a gene: 4.

This clonotype has just a few counts. The CDR3 nucleotides are TGTGCCACCAGTTCCTGGACAGGTGACCGGGAGCTGTTTTTT. Protein sequence: CATSSWTGDRELFF. The V and J genes are TRBV24-1 and TRBJ2-2, with 7 bases aligning to TRBD1. The CDR3 totals 14 residues. Trimming removed 6 bases from V and 9 bases from J; junction bases left unmatched: 9. The germline V gene encodes CDR1 KGHDR and CDR2 SFDVKD.

This clonotype was seen repeatedly, ten times or more. This chain connects TRBV20-1 to TRBJ2-1; tentatively, D is TRBD2 (7 bases). This CDR3 contains 16 residues. Trimming took off 0 bases at V and 4 bases at J, with 16 bases between the two ends. The germline gives CDR1 DFQATT, CDR2 SNEGSKA (reference sequence). CDR3 protein: CSARDRGGVAYNEQFF. The DNA of the CDR3 is TGCAGTGCTAGAGATAGGGGGGGCGTAGCATACAATGAGCAGTTCTTC.

This clonotype was observed at least ten times. The chain combines TRBV29-1 with TRBJ2-3; 8 bases are shared with TRBD2. Trimming took 7 bases from V and 6 from J; bases not matched to a gene: 9. Germline V gene lookup returns CDR1 SQVTM and CDR2 ANQGSEA. The CDR3 extends over 13 amino acids. For the CDR3, the DNA is TGCAGCGCCGAAGTCCTAGCGGGCGATACGCAGTATTTT. Its translation: CSAEVLAGDTQYF.

Only a few counts were recorded for this clonotype. The chain carries TRBV7-3 and TRBJ1-1, with TRBD1 matching 8 bases. V lost 1 base and J lost 4; bases outside the gene matches: 8. Germline V gene lookup returns CDR1 SGHTA and CDR2 FQGTGA. The CDR3 extends over 16 amino acids. CDR3 nucleotides: TGTGCCAGCAGCTTAAGGGCAGGGGGCCTGGGCACTGAAGCTTTCTTT. Translation: CASSLRAGGLGTEAFF.

The rearrangement links TRBV20-1 to TRBJ1-3; D gene ambiguous. The germline V and J ends were trimmed by 3 bases and 3 bases, with 9 bases remaining between them. CDR3 size: 13 residues. Germline V gene sequence: CDR1 DFQATT, CDR2 SNEGSKA (reference sequence). The DNA for the CDR3 is TGCAGTGCTAGGGAGATTTTTGGAAACACCATATATTTT. It yields the protein CSAREIFGNTIYF.

The sample holds a few counts of this clonotype. The gene calls are TRBV14 and TRBJ2-1; 15 nucleotides line up with TRBD2. Germline V gives CDR1 SGHDN, CDR2 FVKESK. This CDR3 has 15 residues. J was trimmed by 9 bases and V by 6 bases; bases with no gene match: 6. The CDR3 DNA reads as TGTGCCAGCAGTGGACTAGCGGGAGGGCCCTTTGAGCAGTTCTTC. Its protein is CASSGLAGGPFEQFF.

This clonotype has at least ten counts. This rearrangement joins TRBV7-2 to TRBJ1-1, with TRBD1 as a possible D gene (5 bases). Per the germline V gene, CDR1 is SGHTA and CDR2 is FQGNSA. Trimming removed 0 bases at V and 1 base at J, with 9 bases between. This CDR3 is 15 amino acids long. The CDR3 here is CASSLARVGNTEAFF. The CDR3 DNA is TGTGCCAGCAGCTTAGCCAGGGTGGGGAACACTGAAGCTTTCTTT.